These 15 T cell receptor beta chains were sequenced from one sample in a study of PD-1 blockade in classical Hodgkin lymphoma. Stated time point: cycle 4 day 1 (C4D1), after 6 weeks of nivolumab. After autologous stem cell transplantation all patients relapsed, and prior brentuximab vedotin exposure differed between cohorts. Using immunoSEQ multiplex PCR, the repertoire was profiled, and TCRdb retains in-frame clones only, with some absent. The top ten hold 6.2% of the sample, which has around 23,000 clones, roughly four fifths seen once. The sequencing here drew on peripheral blood mononuclear cells (PBMCs), taken before the fourth cycle of nivolumab. The receptors stem from a human donor with classical Hodgkin lymphoma.

The chain is built from TRBV15 and TRBJ2-3; possible D gene TRBD2, 5 bases. CDR1 is LNHNV, CDR2 YYDKDF, per germline (reference sequence). The CDR3 is made up of 17 amino acids. With 0 bases removed from V and 2 bases from J, the gap between germline ends came to 15 bases. The CDR3 DNA is TGTGCCACCAGCAGAGATGGTAGGTCGGGATCCACAGATACGCAGTATTTT. It is translated as CATSRDGRSGSTDTQYF.

On this clone itself: This CDR3 is also generated by other DNA sequences in the sample. CDR3 bases: TGTGCCAGCAGTTTTGGCCCCTTGGGACAGGGAAGAACTGAAGCTTTCTTT. It codes for CASSFGPLGQGRTEAFF. The chain joins TRBV28 to TRBJ1-1; 9 bases map to TRBD1. Germline V CDR1 and CDR2: MDHEN, SYDVKM. The CDR3 loop spans 17 amino acids. V was clipped by 3 bases and J by 5 bases; unmatched bases: 13.

The chain joins TRBV2 to TRBJ1-2, with 7 bases identical to TRBD1. The CDR3 extends over 13 amino acids. The V segment lost 6 bases and the J segment 8 bases; nucleotides outside the gene matches: 9. CDR1 and CDR2 (germline): SNHLY, FYNNEI. The CDR3 is CASRLDRDYGYTF. The CDR3, as DNA: TGTGCCAGCAGGCTCGACAGGGATTACGGCTACACCTTC.

The rearrangement uses TRBV28 and TRBJ2-3; 12 bases are a match to TRBD2. After removal of 4 bases from V and 5 bases from J, the junction contained 7 bases not matched to a gene. CDR1 and CDR2 (germline): MDHEN, SYDVKM. The CDR3 extends over 16 amino acids. In DNA, the CDR3 is TGTGCCAGCAGTTCTCCGACTAGCGGGAGTGGAGATACGCAGTATTTT. Protein: CASSSPTSGSGDTQYF.

The chain has TRBV27 and TRBJ2-1; the D gene is possibly TRBD2 (7 bases). This CDR3 is built from 16 residues. Germline V lookup: CDR1 MNHEY, CDR2 SMNVEV (reference sequence). The V end lost 1 base, the J end lost 3 bases, and 13 bases lay between the germline ends. CDR3 sequence (DNA): TGTGCCAGCAGTTTATGGGGGGGCGCGAGCTACAATGAGCAGTTCTTC. Translating it yields CASSLWGGASYNEQFF.

The J gene is TRBJ2-7, the V gene TRBV11-2; either TRBD1 or TRBD2 may fit D (6 bases each). Germline CDR1 is SGHAT and CDR2 is FQNNGV. There are 14 residues in the CDR3. The V and J ends lost 7 bases and 2 bases respectively, with 15 bases between them. CDR3 DNA sequence: TGTGCCAGCAACCCAAGGGGGGTTGCCTACGAGCAGTACTTC. Amino acids: CASNPRGVAYEQYF.

The chain carries TRBV19 and TRBJ2-1; TRBD2 matches at 7 bases. V lost 5 bases and J lost 7; bases outside the gene matches: 14. CDR3 size: 16 residues. The germline gives CDR1 LNHDA, CDR2 SQIVND (reference sequence). The CDR3 DNA follows: TGTGCCAGTAGTTCCCTCGGGGGAGGGCTCTGGAATGAGCAGTTCTTC. As protein: CASSSLGGGLWNEQFF.

The CDR3 region is CASQRGLANEKLFF. As DNA, the CDR3 is TGTGCCAGCCAAAGGGGGTTGGCTAATGAAAAACTGTTTTTT. The V call is TRBV28, the J call TRBJ1-4; D possibly corresponds to TRBD1 (6 bases). Trimming took off 8 bases at V and 3 bases at J, with 13 bases between the two ends. Germline CDR1 MDHEN, CDR2 SYDVKM. The CDR3 totals 14 residues.

CDR3 sequence (DNA): TGTGCCAGCAGTTACAGGGTCCTCTCTGGAAACACCATATATTTT. This sequence encodes CASSYRVLSGNTIYF. The V gene is TRBV6-5, the J gene TRBJ1-3, with D unresolved. The V gene lost 2 bases and the J gene lost 0 bases, with 8 bases spanning the gap. Germline V gene data show CDR1 as MNHEY and CDR2 as SVGAGI. CDR3 length equals 15 residues.

The chain recombines TRBV27 with TRBJ2-3, with 15 bases matching TRBD2. The CDR3 is 18 residues long. Trimming cost V 5 bases and J 2 bases; bases outside gene matches: 8. Germline CDR1 reads MNHEY; CDR2 reads SMNVEV (reference sequence). The CDR3 protein is CASSPRTSGGVDTDTQYF. Here the CDR3 DNA reads TGTGCCAGCAGTCCCCGGACTAGCGGGGGGGTAGACACAGATACGCAGTATTTT.

The V and J genes are TRBV27 and TRBJ2-7, with a weak D call TRBD2 (6 bases). Deletions cut 2 bases from V and 2 bases from J, with 10 bases between. Germline V gene data show CDR1 as MNHEY and CDR2 as SMNVEV (reference sequence). This CDR3 spans 14 amino acids. CDR3 DNA sequence: TGTGCCAGCAGTTTAGGCGGGATGGCCTACGAGCAGTACTTC. Protein: CASSLGGMAYEQYF.

This chain connects TRBV27 to TRBJ2-2; TRBD2 is a possible D gene (7 bases). Germline CDR1 reads MNHEY; CDR2 reads SMNVEV (reference sequence). The V end was cut by 5 bases, the J end by 7 bases, with 26 bases between. The CDR3 loop spans 18 amino acids. Here the CDR3 DNA reads TGTGCCAGCAGTCTAGAGAGGGGGGGTCCCTCTCTCGGCGGGGAGCTGTTTTTT. Protein product: CASSLERGGPSLGGELFF.

The chain is built from TRBV6-5 and TRBJ1-2; no reliable D call. CDR3 size: 13 residues. The V gene lost 7 bases and the J gene lost 1 base, with 10 bases spanning the gap. Germline-derived CDR1 and CDR2 are MNHEY and SVGAGI. The CDR3 spells CASTPGLNYGYTF. DNA for the CDR3: TGTGCCAGCACCCCCGGACTTAACTATGGCTACACCTTC.

This clone was seen a handful of times. The V and J genes are TRBV29-1 and TRBJ2-1; TRBD1 is a possible D gene (7 bases). Trimming shortened V by 6 bases and J by 1 base, and 13 bases separated the two germline ends. This CDR3 has 14 residues. Germline V gene data show CDR1 as SQVTM and CDR2 as ANQGSEA. CDR3 in DNA: TGCAGCGTACGACAGGGAGGATCCTACAATGAGCAGTTCTTC. It encodes CSVRQGGSYNEQFF.

The chain has TRBV5-4 and TRBJ2-1; 8 bases match TRBD2. The CDR3 is made up of 16 amino acids. CDR1 and CDR2 from the germline V gene are SGHNT and YYREEE (reference sequence). With V trimmed by 1 base and J by 2 bases, 5 bases remained unmatched. CDR3 DNA sequence: TGTGCCAGCAGCTTGAGCGGGAGTTTCCCCTACAATGAGCAGTTCTTC. This sequence encodes CASSLSGSFPYNEQFF.